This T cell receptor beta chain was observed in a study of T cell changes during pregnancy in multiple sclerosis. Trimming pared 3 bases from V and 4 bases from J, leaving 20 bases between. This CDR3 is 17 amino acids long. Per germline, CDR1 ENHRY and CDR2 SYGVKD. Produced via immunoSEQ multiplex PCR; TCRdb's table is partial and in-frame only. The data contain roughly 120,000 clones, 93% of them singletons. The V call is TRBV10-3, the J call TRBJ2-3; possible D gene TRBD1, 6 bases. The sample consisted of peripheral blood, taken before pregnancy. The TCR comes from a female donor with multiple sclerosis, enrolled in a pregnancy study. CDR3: CAISDRTALHGPDTQYF. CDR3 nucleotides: TGTGCCATCAGTGACCGGACAGCCCTTCACGGACCAGATACGCAGTATTTT.